One sample yielded the 3 T cell receptor beta chains listed below, sequenced in a study of cytomegalovirus exposure and HLA in healthy donors. PCR involved 60 Vbeta and 13 Jbeta primers. Clones were sequenced by immunoSEQ multiplex PCR, and TCRdb holds only the in-frame ones, with some missing. The data show 150,000 to 200,000 clones, 81% seen once. Sequencing used PBMCs. These TCRs come from a man aged 35-49 years in good health and CMV-seropositive.

The V gene is TRBV28, the J gene TRBJ1-1, with D perhaps matching TRBD1 (5 bases). The V end lost 7 bases, the J end lost 3 bases, and 18 bases lay between the germline ends. The CDR3 length is 15 residues. Germline CDR1 is MDHEN and CDR2 is SYDVKM. For the CDR3, the DNA is TGTGCCAGCACCCCACCGGGGGGGAGGGACACTGAAGCTTTCTTT. It encodes CASTPPGGRDTEAFF.

J is TRBJ2-1 and V is TRBV5-1, with D perhaps matching TRBD2 (5 bases). Germline V gene sequence: CDR1 SGHRS, CDR2 YFSETQ. The CDR3 extends over 17 amino acids. V lost 2 bases and J 2 bases, leaving 17 bases between the germline ends. The CDR3 region is CASSLSPLSGPYNEQFF. In DNA, the CDR3 is TGCGCCAGCAGCTTAAGCCCCCTGAGCGGACCCTACAATGAGCAGTTCTTC.

The chain links TRBV5-1 to TRBJ2-7, with D possibly matching TRBD2 (6 bases). The CDR3 loop spans 15 amino acids. Germline CDR1 and CDR2: SGHRS and YFSETQ. The V and J ends lost 0 bases and 2 bases respectively, with 12 bases between them. The CDR3 here is CASSLGGADPYEQYF. The CDR3 DNA reads as TGCGCCAGCAGCTTGGGCGGGGCGGATCCCTACGAGCAGTACTTC. Based on the CDR3 plus reference TRBV5-1 and TRBJ2-7, the full variable domain is KAGVTQTPRYLIKTRGQQVTLSCSPISGHRSVSWYQQTPGQGLQFLFEYFSETQRNKGNFPGRFSGRQFSNSRSEMNVSTLELGDSALYLCASSLGGADPYEQYFGPGTRLTVT.